This T cell receptor beta chain appears in the sequencing data of a study of blood T cell repertoires in COVID-19. Germline-derived CDR1 and CDR2 are MNHEY and SVGEGT. This CDR3 spans 16 amino acids. The V gene end was trimmed by 5 bases and the J gene end by 0 bases; junction bases not matched to a gene: 6. The data were produced by immunoSEQ multiplex PCR, yet TCRdb's version contains in-frame clones alone and is incomplete. The table has about 250,000 clones, 88% seen once; the top ten hold around 3%. The chain is built from TRBV6-2 or TRBV6-3 and TRBJ1-3, with 8 bases lining up with TRBD1. The source material was PBMCs or T cells enriched from blood (not recorded which). The receptor was derived from a woman in her forties or fifties who had recovered from COVID-19. CDR3 region: CASSTRQGSSGNTIYF. The CDR3 DNA follows: TGTGCCAGCAGTACACGACAGGGGAGCTCTGGAAACACCATATATTTT.